This TCR beta chain was captured in a study of response to subunit inactivated influenza vaccine. General observations from the study: The authors suggested that few new T cells are recruited per seasonal influenza vaccination.

This clonotype was detected a few times. Its antigen is not identified. TCRdb analysed the RT-PCR reads with MiXCR anew, one entry per CDR3 protein. The sample yields 400,000 to 550,000 distinct CDR3 sequences, roughly 25% seen once. Per the germline V gene, CDR1 is MDHEN and CDR2 is SYDVKM. CDR3 length: 16 amino acids. Trimming cost V 1 base and J 5 bases; bases outside gene matches: 6. Sequenced material: CD4+ T cells sorted from PBMCs, taken more than 4 days after vaccination. The chain combines TRBV28 with TRBJ2-7; 12 bases are shared with TRBD1. The TCR originated in a man in his forties or fifties who received an inactivated influenza vaccine. Here the CDR3 reads CASSLLWGQGANEQYF. CDR3 bases: TGTGCCAGCAGTTTATTGTGGGGACAGGGGGCCAACGAGCAGTACTTC.